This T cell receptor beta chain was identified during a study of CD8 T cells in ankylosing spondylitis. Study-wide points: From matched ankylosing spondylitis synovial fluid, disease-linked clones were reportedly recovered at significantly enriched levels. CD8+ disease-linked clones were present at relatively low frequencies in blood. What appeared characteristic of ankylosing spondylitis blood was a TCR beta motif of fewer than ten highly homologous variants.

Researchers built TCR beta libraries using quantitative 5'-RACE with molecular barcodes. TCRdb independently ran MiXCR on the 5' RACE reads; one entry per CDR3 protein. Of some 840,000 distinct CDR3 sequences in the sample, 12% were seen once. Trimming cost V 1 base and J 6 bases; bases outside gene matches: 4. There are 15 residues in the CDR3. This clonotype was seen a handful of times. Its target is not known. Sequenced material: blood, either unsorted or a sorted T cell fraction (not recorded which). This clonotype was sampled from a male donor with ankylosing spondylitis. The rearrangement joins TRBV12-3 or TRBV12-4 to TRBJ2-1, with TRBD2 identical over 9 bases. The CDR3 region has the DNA TGTGCCAGCAGTTTAGAGGTGCGGGAGGGCAATGAGCAGTTCTTC. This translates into CASSLEVREGNEQFF.